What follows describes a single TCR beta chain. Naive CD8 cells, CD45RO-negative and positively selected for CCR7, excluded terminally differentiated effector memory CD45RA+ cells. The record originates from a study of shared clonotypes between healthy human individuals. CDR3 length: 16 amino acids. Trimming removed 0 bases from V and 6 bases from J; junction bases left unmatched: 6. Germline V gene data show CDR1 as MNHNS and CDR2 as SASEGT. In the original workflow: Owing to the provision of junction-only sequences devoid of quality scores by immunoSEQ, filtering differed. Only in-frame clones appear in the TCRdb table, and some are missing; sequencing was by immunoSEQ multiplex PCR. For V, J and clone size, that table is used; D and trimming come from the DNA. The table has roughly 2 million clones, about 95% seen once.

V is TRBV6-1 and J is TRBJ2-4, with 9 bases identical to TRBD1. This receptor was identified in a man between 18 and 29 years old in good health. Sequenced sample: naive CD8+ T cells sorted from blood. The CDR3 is CASSEALLDRGNIQYF. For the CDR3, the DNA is TGTGCCAGCAGTGAAGCGCTTCTGGACAGGGGAAACATTCAGTACTTC.